This T cell receptor beta chain was observed in a study of spatial heterogeneity in lung cancer. TCRdb called the 5' RACE reads again in MiXCR, with one record for every CDR3 protein. The data contain roughly 48,000 distinct CDR3 sequences, over 9.5% of them singletons. From germline, CDR1 is SNHLY and CDR2 FYNNEI. This CDR3 spans 17 amino acids. The sample holds many counts of this clonotype. One end of the junction is discordant with germline, which a read error may explain. Time point described: sample taken at primary tumor resection. The sequenced material consisted of unsorted whole RNA from tumor, nontumor lung or frozen PBMC.

The sequenced sample was PBMCs, obtained at surgery. This TCR came from a female donor with early-stage non-small cell lung cancer. This chain connects TRBV2 to TRBJ2-5, with 10 positions matching TRBD2. The CDR3 protein is CASGESRAGGPPETQYF. The CDR3 region has the DNA TGTGCCAGCGGTGAATCGAGAGCGGGGGGGCCGCCTGAGACCCAGTACTTC.